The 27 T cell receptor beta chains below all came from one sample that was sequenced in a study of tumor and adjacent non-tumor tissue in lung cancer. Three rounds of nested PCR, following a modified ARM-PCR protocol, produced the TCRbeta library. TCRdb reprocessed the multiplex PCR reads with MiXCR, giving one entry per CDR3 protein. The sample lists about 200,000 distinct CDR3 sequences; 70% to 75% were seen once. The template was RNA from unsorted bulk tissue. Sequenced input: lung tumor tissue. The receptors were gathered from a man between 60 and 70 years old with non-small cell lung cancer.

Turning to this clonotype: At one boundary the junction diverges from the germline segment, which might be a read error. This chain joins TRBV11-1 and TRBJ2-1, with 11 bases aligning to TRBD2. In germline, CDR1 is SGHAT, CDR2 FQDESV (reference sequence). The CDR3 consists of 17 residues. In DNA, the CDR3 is TGTGCCATCAGCTTATCTAGGCTAGCGGGAGGCAACAATGAGCACTTCTTC. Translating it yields CAISLSRLAGGNNEHFF.

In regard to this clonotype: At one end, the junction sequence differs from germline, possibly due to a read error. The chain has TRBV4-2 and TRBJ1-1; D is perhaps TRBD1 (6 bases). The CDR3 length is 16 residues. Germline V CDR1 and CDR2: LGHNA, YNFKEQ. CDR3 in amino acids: CASSQDVRGPNTETFF. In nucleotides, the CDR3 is TGCGCCAGCAGCCAAGATGTCCGGGGGCCGAACACTGAAACTTTCTTT.

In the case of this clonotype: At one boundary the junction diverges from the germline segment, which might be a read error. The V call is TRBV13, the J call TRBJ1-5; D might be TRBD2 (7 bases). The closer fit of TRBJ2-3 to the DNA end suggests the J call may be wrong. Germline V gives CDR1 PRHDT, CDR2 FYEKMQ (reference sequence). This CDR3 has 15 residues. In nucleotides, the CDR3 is TGTGCCAGCAGTTTAGGGGGGGCGCGAGAACAGCCCCAGTATTTT. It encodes CASSLGGAREQPQYF.

The CDR3 nucleotides read TGCAGCCTCGCCGACTTTGTTGAGACCCAGTACTTC. Translation: CSLADFVETQYF. The rearrangement links TRBV29-1 to TRBJ2-5; no reliable D call. Trimming stripped 8 bases from V and 5 bases from J, with 15 bases between. The length of the CDR3 is 12 residues. Germline CDR1 reads SQVTM; CDR2 reads ANQGSEA.

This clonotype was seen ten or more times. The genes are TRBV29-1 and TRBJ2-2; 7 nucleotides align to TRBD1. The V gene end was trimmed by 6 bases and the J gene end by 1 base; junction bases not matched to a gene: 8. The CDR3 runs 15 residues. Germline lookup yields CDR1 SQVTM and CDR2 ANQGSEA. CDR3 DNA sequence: TGCAGCGTCGTATTGGGACAGTTGAACACCGGGGAGCTGTTTTTT. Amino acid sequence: CSVVLGQLNTGELFF.

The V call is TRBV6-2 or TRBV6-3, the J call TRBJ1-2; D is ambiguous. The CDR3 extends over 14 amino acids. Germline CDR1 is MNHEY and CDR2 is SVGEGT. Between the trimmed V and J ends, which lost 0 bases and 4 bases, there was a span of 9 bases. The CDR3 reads CASSYSMGVYGYTF. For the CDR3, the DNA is TGTGCCAGCAGTTACTCGATGGGAGTCTATGGCTACACCTTC.

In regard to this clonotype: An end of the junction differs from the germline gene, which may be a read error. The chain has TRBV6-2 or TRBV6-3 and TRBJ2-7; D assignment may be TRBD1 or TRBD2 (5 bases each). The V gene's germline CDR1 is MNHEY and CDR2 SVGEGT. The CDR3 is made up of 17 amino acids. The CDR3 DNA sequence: TGTGCCAACAGTAAACCCTCGTTGGGGCCTAGCTCCTACGAGCAGTATTTC. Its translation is CANSKPSLGPSSYEQYF.

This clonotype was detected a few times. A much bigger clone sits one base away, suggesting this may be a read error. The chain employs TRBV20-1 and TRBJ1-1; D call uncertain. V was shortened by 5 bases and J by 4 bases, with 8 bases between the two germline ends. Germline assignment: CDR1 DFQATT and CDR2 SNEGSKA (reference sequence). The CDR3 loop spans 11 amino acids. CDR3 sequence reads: CSAAPSTEAFF. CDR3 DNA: TGCAGTGCTGCCCCGAGCACTGAAGCTTTCTTT.

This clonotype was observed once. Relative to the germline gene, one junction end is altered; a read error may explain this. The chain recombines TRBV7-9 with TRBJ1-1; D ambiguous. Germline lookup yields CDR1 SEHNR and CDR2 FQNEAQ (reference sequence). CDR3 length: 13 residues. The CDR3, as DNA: TGTGCCATCAGCTTAATGGAGAACACTGAAGCTTTCTTT. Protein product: CAISLMENTEAFF.

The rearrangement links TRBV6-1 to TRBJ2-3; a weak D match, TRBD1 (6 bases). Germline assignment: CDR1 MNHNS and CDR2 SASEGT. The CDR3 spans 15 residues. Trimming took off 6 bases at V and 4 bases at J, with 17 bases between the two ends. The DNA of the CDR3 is TGTGCCAGCAGCCTTAGGACAGTGTGCCCAGATACGCAGTATTTT. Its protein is CASSLRTVCPDTQYF.

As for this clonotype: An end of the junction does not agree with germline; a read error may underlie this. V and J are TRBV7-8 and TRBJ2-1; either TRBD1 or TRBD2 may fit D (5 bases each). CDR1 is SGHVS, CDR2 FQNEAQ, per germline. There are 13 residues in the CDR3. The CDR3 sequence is CASNLETARGQFF. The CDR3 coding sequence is TGTGCCAGCAACTTAGAGACAGCCCGGGGGCAGTTCTTC.

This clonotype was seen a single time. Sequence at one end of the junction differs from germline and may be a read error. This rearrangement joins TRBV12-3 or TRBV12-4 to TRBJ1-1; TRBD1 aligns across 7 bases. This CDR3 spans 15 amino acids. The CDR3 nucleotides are TGTGCCAGCAGTCACAGACAGGGATCGAACACTGAAGTTTTCTTT. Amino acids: CASSHRQGSNTEVFF.

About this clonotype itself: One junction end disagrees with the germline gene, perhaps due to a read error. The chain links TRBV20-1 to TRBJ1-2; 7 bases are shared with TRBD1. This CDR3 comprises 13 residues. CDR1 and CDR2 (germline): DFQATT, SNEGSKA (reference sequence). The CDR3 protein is CSTRQGGSYGYTF. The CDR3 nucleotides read TGCAGTACTAGACAGGGAGGTAGCTATGGCTACACCTTC.

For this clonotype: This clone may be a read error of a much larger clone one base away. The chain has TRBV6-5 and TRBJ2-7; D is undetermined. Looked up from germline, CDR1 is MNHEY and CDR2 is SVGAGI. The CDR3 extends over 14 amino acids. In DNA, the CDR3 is TGTACCAGCAGTTACTCTCCCTCGACCGTCGAGCAGTACTTC. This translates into CTSSYSPSTVEQYF.

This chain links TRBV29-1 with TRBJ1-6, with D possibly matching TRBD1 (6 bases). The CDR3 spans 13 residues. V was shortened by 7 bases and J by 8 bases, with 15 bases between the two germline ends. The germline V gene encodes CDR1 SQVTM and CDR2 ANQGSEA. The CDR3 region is CSGGTSSDSPLHF. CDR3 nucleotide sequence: TGCAGCGGGGGGACATCGAGTGATTCACCCCTCCACTTT. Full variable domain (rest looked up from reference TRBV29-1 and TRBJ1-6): SAVISQKPSRDICQRGTSLTIQCQVDSQVTMMFWYRQQPGQSLTLIATANQGSEATYESGFVIDKFPISRPNLTFSTLTVSNMSPEDSSIYLCSGGTSSDSPLHFGNGTRLTVT.

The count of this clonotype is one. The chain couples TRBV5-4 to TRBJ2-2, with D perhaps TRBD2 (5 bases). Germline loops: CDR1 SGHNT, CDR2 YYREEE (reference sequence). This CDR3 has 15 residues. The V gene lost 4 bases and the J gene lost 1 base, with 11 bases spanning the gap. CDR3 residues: CASSVKRRNTGELFF. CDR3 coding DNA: TGTGCCAGCAGCGTCAAGCGGAGGAACACCGGGGAGCTGTTTTTT.

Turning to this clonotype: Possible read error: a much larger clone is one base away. The CDR3 DNA reads TGCAGTGCTAGAGTGGGGACAAAGAACACTGAAGCTGTCTTT. Translated: CSARVGTKNTEAVF. The chain employs TRBV20-1 and TRBJ1-1; TRBD1 might be the D (6 bases). The CDR3 runs to 14 residues. Germline V gives CDR1 DFQATT, CDR2 SNEGSKA (reference sequence).

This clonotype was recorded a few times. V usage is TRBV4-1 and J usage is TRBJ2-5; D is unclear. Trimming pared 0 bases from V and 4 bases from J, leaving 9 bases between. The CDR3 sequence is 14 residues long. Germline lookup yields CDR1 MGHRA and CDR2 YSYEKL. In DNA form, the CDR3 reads TGCGCCAGCAGCCAAGATCCTACCCTAGAGACCCAGTACTTC. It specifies CASSQDPTLETQYF.

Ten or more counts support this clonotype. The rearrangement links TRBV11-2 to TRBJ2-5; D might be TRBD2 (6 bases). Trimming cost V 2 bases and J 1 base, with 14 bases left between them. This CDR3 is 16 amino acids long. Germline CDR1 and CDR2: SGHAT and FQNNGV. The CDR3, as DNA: TGTGCCAGCAGCTTAAGCCCACTAGCCTTCCAAGAGACCCAGTACTTC. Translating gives CASSLSPLAFQETQYF. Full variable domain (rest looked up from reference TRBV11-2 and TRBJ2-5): EAGVAQSPRYKIIEKRQSVAFWCNPISGHATLYWYQQILGQGPKLLIQFQNNGVVDDSQLPKDRFSAERLKGVDSTLKIQPAKLEDSAVYLCASSLSPLAFQETQYFGPGTRLLVL.

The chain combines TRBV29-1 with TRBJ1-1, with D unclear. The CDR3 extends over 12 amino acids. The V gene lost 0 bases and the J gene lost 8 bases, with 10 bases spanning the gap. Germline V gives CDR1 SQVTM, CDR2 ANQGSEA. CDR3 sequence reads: CSVEDGPAEAFF. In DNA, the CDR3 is TGCAGCGTTGAAGATGGACCCGCCGAAGCTTTCTTT. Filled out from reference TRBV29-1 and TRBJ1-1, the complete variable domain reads SAVISQKPSRDICQRGTSLTIQCQVDSQVTMMFWYRQQPGQSLTLIATANQGSEATYESGFVIDKFPISRPNLTFSTLTVSNMSPEDSSIYLCSVEDGPAEAFFGQGTRLTVV.

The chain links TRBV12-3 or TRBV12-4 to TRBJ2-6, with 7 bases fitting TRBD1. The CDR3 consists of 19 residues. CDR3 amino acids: CVISFRIRDSPSGANVLTF. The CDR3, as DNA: TGTGTCATTAGTTTCCGTATCCGGGACAGTCCCTCTGGGGCCAACGTCCTGACTTTC.

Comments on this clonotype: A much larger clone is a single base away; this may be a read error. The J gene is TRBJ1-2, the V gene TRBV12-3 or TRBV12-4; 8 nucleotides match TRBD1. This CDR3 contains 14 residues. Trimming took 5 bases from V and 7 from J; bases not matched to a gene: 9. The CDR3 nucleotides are TGTGCCAGCAGTATTACAGGGGGTTTGTTTGGCTACACCTTC. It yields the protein CASSITGGLFGYTF.

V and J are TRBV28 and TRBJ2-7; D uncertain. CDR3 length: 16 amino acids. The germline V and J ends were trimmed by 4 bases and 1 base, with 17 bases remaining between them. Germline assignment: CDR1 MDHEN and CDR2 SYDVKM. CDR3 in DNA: TGTGCCAGCAGTTCACTAAGACGGGCGGATTCCTACGAGCAGTACTTC. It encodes CASSSLRRADSYEQYF.

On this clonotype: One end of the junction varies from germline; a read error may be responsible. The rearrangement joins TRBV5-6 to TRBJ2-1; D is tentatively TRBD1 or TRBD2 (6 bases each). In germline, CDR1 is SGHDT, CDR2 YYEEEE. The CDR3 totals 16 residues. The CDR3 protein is CASSPEGGGSFNEQFF. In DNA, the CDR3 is TGTGCCAGCAGTCCCGAGGGGGGAGGCTCCTTCAATGAGCAGTTCTTC.

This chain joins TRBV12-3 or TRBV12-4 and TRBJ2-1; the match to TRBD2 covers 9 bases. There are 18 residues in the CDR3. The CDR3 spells CVRSPTPGLAAIYNEQFF. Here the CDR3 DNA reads TGTGTCAGGAGTCCCACGCCGGGACTAGCCGCTATATACAATGAGCAGTTCTTC.

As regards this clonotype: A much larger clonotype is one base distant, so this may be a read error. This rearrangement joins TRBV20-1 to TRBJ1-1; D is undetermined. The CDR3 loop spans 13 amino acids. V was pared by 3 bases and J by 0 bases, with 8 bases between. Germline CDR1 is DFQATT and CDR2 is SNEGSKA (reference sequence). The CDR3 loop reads CSARKPLNTEAFF. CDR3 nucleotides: TGCAGTGCTAGGAAGCCGCTGAACACTGAAGCTTTCTTT.

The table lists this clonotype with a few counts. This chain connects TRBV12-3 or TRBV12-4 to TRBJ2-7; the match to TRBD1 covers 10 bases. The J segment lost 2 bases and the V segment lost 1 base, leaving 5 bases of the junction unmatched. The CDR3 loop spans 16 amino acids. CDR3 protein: CASSLGDRGKTYEQYF. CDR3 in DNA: TGTGCCAGCAGTTTAGGGGACAGGGGTAAGACCTACGAGCAGTACTTC.